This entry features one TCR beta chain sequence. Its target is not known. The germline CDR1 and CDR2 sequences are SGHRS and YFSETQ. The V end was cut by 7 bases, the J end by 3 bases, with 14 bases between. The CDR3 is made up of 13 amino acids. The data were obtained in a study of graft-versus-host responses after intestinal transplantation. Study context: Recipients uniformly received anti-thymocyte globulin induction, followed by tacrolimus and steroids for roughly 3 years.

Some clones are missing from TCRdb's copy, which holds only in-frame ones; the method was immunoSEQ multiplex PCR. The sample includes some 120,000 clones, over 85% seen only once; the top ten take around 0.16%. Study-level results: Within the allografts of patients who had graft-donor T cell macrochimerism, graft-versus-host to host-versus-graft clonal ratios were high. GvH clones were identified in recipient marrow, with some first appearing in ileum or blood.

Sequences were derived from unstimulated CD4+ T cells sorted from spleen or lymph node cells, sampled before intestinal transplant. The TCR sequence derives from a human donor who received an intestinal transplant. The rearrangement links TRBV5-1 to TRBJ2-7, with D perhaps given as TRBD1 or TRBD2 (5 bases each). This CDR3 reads CASCGQGSYEQYF. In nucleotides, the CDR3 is TGCGCCAGCTGCGGGCAGGGAAGCTACGAGCAGTACTTC.